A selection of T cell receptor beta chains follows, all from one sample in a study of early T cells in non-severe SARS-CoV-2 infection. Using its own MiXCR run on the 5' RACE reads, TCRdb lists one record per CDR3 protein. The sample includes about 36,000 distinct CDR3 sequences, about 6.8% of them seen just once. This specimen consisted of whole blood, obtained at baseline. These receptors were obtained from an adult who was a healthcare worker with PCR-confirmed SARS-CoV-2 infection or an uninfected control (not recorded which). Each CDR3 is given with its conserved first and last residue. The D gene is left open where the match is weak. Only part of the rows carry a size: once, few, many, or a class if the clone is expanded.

CDR3aa: CSARTSGRAADTQYF
CDR3nt: TGCAGTGCTAGGACTAGCGGGAGGGCCGCAGATACGCAGTATTTT
v_gene: TRBV20-1
j_gene: TRBJ2-3
len: 15
d_gene: TRBD2
abundance: many

CDR3aa: CASTGQGKASGITDTQYF
CDR3nt: TGTGCCAGCACCGGACAGGGGAAGGCTAGCGGGATCACAGATACGCAGTATTTT
v_gene: TRBV5-4
j_gene: TRBJ2-3
len: 18
d_gene: NA
abundance: many

CDR3aa: CASTDSQETQYF
CDR3nt: TGTGCCAGCACCGACAGCCAAGAGACCCAGTACTTC
v_gene: TRBV6-6
j_gene: TRBJ2-5
len: 12
d_gene: NA
abundance: many

CDR3aa: CASSPQRRPASYNEQFF
CDR3nt: TGCGCCAGCAGCCCCCAGCGGCGCCCCGCTTCCTACAATGAGCAGTTCTTC
v_gene: TRBV4-1
j_gene: TRBJ2-1
len: 17
d_gene: NA
abundance: many

CDR3aa: CASSLGSNEQFF
CDR3nt: TGTGCCAGCAGCTTAGGTAGCAATGAGCAGTTCTTC
v_gene: TRBV7-9
j_gene: TRBJ2-1
len: 12
d_gene: NA
abundance: many

CDR3aa: CSASGRIVQYNEQFF
CDR3nt: TGCAGTGCTAGCGGGAGGATAGTACAGTACAATGAGCAGTTCTTC
v_gene: TRBV20-1
j_gene: TRBJ2-1
len: 15
d_gene: TRBD2
abundance: few

CDR3aa: CASRRSGRAYEQYF
CDR3nt: TGTGCCAGCAGACGAAGCGGGAGGGCCTACGAGCAGTACTTC
v_gene: TRBV12-3/TRBV12-4
j_gene: TRBJ2-7
len: 14
d_gene: TRBD2
abundance: many

CDR3aa: CASSPRQGLVGTEAFF
CDR3nt: TGTGCCAGCAGCCCGAGACAGGGGCTGGTTGGCACTGAAGCTTTCTTT
v_gene: TRBV7-8
j_gene: TRBJ1-1
len: 16
d_gene: TRBD1
abundance: many

CDR3aa: CASSLRQPYGYTF
CDR3nt: TGTGCCAGCAGTTTAAGGCAGCCCTATGGCTACACCTTC
v_gene: TRBV12-3/TRBV12-4
j_gene: TRBJ1-2
len: 13
d_gene: NA
abundance: many

CDR3aa: CASRSYRGEAFF
CDR3nt: TGTGCCAGCAGGAGCTACAGGGGGGAAGCTTTCTTT
v_gene: TRBV27
j_gene: TRBJ1-1
len: 12
d_gene: TRBD1
abundance: few

CDR3aa: CATSALTSADTQYF
CDR3nt: TGTGCCACCAGTGCTCTGACTAGTGCAGATACGCAGTATTTT
v_gene: TRBV24-1
j_gene: TRBJ2-3
len: 14
d_gene: NA
abundance: many

CDR3aa: CATSDILYGYTF
CDR3nt: TGTGCCACCAGTGATATCCTCTATGGCTACACCTTC
v_gene: TRBV24-1
j_gene: TRBJ1-2
len: 12
d_gene: NA
abundance: many

CDR3aa: CASSAGQIYEKLFF
CDR3nt: TGTGCCAGCAGTGCGGGACAGATTTATGAAAAACTGTTTTTT
v_gene: TRBV6-1
j_gene: TRBJ1-4
len: 14
d_gene: TRBD1
abundance: many

CDR3aa: CASRTWGSSYEQYF
CDR3nt: TGTGCCAGCAGAACTTGGGGTTCCTCCTACGAGCAGTACTTC
v_gene: TRBV6-2/TRBV6-3
j_gene: TRBJ2-7
len: 14
d_gene: NA
abundance: few

CDR3aa: CASSLVSLDTIYF
CDR3nt: TGTGCCAGCAGCTTAGTGTCTCTGGACACCATATATTTT
v_gene: TRBV7-2
j_gene: TRBJ1-3
len: 13
d_gene: NA
abundance: few

CDR3aa: CASSLALGQNQPQHF
CDR3nt: TGTGCCAGCAGTTTAGCGCTGGGACAGAATCAGCCCCAGCATTTT
v_gene: TRBV12-3/TRBV12-4
j_gene: TRBJ1-5
len: 15
d_gene: TRBD1
abundance: many

CDR3aa: CASSPARQSFYGYTF
CDR3nt: TGTGCCAGTTCTCCTGCCCGACAGAGTTTCTATGGCTACACCTTC
v_gene: TRBV19
j_gene: TRBJ1-2
len: 15
d_gene: NA
abundance: many

CDR3aa: CATSDPLAGFTDTQYF
CDR3nt: TGTGCCACCAGTGATCCTCTAGCGGGATTCACAGATACGCAGTATTTT
v_gene: TRBV24-1
j_gene: TRBJ2-3
len: 16
d_gene: TRBD2
abundance: many

CDR3aa: CASSSPGGSNEQFF
CDR3nt: TGTGCCAGCAGTTCGCCGGGAGGTAGCAATGAGCAGTTCTTC
v_gene: TRBV28
j_gene: TRBJ2-1
len: 14
d_gene: TRBD2
abundance: many

CDR3aa: CASSPGKSYEQYF
CDR3nt: TGTGCCAGCTCCCCCGGGAAGTCCTACGAGCAGTACTTC
v_gene: TRBV18
j_gene: TRBJ2-7
len: 13
d_gene: NA
abundance: many

CDR3aa: CASTERPPIGELFF
CDR3nt: TGTGCCAGCACCGAACGACCACCTATCGGGGAGCTGTTTTTT
v_gene: TRBV2
j_gene: TRBJ2-2
len: 14
d_gene: NA
abundance: few

CDR3aa: CASSSVGGDYGYTF
CDR3nt: TGTGCCAGCAGCTCAGTGGGAGGAGACTATGGCTACACCTTC
v_gene: TRBV5-5
j_gene: TRBJ1-2
len: 14
d_gene: NA
abundance: many

CDR3aa: CASSDRGRGEQYF
CDR3nt: TGTGCCAGCAGTGACCGGGGACGCGGGGAGCAGTACTTC
v_gene: TRBV6-5
j_gene: TRBJ2-7
len: 13
d_gene: NA
abundance: NA

CDR3aa: CAWSTLAGGPELNTQYF
CDR3nt: TGTGCCTGGAGTACGCTAGCGGGAGGCCCCGAATTGAATACGCAGTATTTT
v_gene: TRBV30
j_gene: TRBJ2-3
len: 17
d_gene: TRBD2
abundance: few

CDR3aa: CATSDTGTGWTDTQYF
CDR3nt: TGTGCCACCAGTGACACCGGGACAGGGTGGACAGATACGCAGTATTTT
v_gene: TRBV24-1
j_gene: TRBJ2-3
len: 16
d_gene: TRBD1
abundance: many

CDR3aa: CASSLPDREDTEAFF
CDR3nt: TGTGCCAGCAGCCTACCGGACAGGGAGGACACTGAAGCTTTCTTT
v_gene: TRBV7-6
j_gene: TRBJ1-1
len: 15
d_gene: TRBD1
abundance: NA

CDR3aa: CASSLIGMTSRSSGNTIYF
CDR3nt: TGCGCCAGCAGCTTGATAGGTATGACGTCTCGGAGCTCTGGAAACACCATATATTTT
v_gene: TRBV5-1
j_gene: TRBJ1-3
len: 19
d_gene: NA
abundance: NA

CDR3aa: CASSEDWSGTNYGYTF
CDR3nt: TGCGCCAGCAGTGAGGATTGGAGCGGGACTAACTATGGCTACACCTTC
v_gene: TRBV10-2
j_gene: TRBJ1-2
len: 16
d_gene: NA
abundance: many

CDR3aa: CASRDTGEEQYF
CDR3nt: TGTGCCAGCCGGGATACAGGTGAGGAGCAGTACTTC
v_gene: TRBV27
j_gene: TRBJ2-7
len: 12
d_gene: NA
abundance: few

CDR3aa: CASTLQGRGTDTQYF
CDR3nt: TGTGCCAGCACCCTACAGGGGAGAGGCACAGATACGCAGTATTTT
v_gene: TRBV6-5
j_gene: TRBJ2-3
len: 15
d_gene: TRBD1
abundance: medium-sized

CDR3aa: CASGLVTGPNEQFF
CDR3nt: TGTGCTAGTGGTTTGGTTACCGGGCCCAATGAGCAGTTCTTC
v_gene: TRBV12-5
j_gene: TRBJ2-1
len: 14
d_gene: NA
abundance: NA